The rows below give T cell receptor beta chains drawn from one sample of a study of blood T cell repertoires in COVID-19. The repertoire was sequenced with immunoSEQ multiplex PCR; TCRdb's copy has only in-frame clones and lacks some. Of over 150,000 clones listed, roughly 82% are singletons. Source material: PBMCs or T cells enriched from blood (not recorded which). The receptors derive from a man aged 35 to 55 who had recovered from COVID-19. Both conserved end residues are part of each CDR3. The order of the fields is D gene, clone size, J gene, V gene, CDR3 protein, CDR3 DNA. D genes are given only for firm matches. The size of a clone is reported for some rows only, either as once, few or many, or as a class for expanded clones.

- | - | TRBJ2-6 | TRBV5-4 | CASSPAGQSSGANVLTF | TGTGCCAGCAGCCCGGCGGGACAGAGCTCTGGGGCCAACGTCCTGACTTTC
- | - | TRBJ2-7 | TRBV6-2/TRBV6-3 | CASSPKFISYEQYF | TGTGCCAGCAGTCCAAAATTCATCTCCTACGAGCAGTACTTC
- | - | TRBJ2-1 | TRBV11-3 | CASSSRDSYNEQFF | TGTGCCAGCAGCTCCCGGGACTCCTACAATGAGCAGTTCTTC
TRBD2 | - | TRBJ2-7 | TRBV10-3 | CAISSGTSGSRYEQYF | TGTGCCATCAGCTCCGGGACTAGCGGTAGCCGATACGAGCAGTACTTC
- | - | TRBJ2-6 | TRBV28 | CASRQDPMGANVLTF | TGTGCCAGCAGACAGGACCCCATGGGGGCCAACGTCCTGACTTTC
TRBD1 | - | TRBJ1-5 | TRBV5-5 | CASSSGQGARNQPQHF | TGTGCCAGCAGCTCGGGACAGGGGGCTCGCAATCAGCCCCAGCATTTT
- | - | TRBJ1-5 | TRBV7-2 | CASSRRDTNQPQHF | TGTGCCAGCAGCCGCAGAGACACAAATCAGCCCCAGCATTTT
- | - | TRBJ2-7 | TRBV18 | CASSPQGYYEQYF | TGTGCCAGCTCACCCCAGGGATACTACGAGCAGTACTTC
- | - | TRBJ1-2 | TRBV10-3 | CAISARDSSGEGYTF | TGTGCCATCAGTGCCAGGGACTCTTCCGGGGAGGGCTACACCTTC
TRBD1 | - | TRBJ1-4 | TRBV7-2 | CASSPQGAVWEKLFF | TGTGCCAGCAGCCCACAGGGGGCGGTTTGGGAAAAACTGTTTTTT
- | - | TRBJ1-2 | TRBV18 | CASSPSRTADGYTF | TGTGCCAGCTCACCCTCTCGGACTGCGGATGGCTACACCTTC
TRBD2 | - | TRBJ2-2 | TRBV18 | CASSPFSTSGSSAGELFF | TGTGCCAGCTCACCATTCTCGACTAGCGGGAGCTCGGCCGGGGAGCTGTTTTTT
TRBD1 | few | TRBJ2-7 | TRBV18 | CASSLDREEQYF | TGTGCCAGCTCCCTGGACAGGGAAGAGCAGTACTTC
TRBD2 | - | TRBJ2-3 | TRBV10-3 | CAIRTSGREADTQYF | TGTGCCATCAGGACGAGCGGGAGGGAGGCAGATACGCAGTATTTT
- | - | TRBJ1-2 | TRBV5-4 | CASSLNRLNYGYTF | TGTGCCAGCAGCTTGAACAGGTTAAACTATGGCTACACCTTC
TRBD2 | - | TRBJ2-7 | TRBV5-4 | CASSSGTSGSYEQYF | TGTGCCAGCAGCTCGGGGACTAGCGGGAGCTACGAGCAGTACTTC
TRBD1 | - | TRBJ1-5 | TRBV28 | CASSPGQGRQPQHF | TGTGCCAGCAGCCCGGGACAGGGGAGGCAGCCCCAGCATTTT
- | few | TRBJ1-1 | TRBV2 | CASSEHSMNTEAFF | TGTGCCAGCAGTGAGCACAGTATGAACACTGAAGCTTTCTTT
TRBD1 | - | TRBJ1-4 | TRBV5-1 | CASGDRGVEKLFF | TGCGCCAGCGGGGACAGGGGAGTGGAAAAACTGTTTTTT
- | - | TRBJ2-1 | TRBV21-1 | CASSKVGLGAGGPRSYNEQFF | -
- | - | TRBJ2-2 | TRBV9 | CASSVKRQQNANTGELFF | TGTGCCAGCAGCGTGAAGAGACAGCAGAACGCGAACACCGGGGAGCTGTTTTTT
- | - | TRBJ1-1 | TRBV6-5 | CASSYGPEDTEAFF | TGTGCCAGCAGTTATGGACCGGAGGACACTGAAGCTTTCTTT
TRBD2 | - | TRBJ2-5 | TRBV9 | CASSYLGTSGRGETQYF | TGTGCCAGCAGCTACCTTGGGACTAGCGGGAGAGGAGAGACCCAGTACTTC
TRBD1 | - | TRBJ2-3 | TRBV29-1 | CSVRLGQGTSPDTQYF | TGCAGCGTTAGACTAGGACAGGGGACTTCTCCAGATACGCAGTATTTT
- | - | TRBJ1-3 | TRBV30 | CAWREGSLPGNTIYF | TGTGCCTGGAGGGAGGGGTCCTTGCCTGGAAACACCATATATTTT